These 10 T cell receptor beta chains originate from one sample sequenced in a study of human T cells and chemical hapten exposure. Time point reported: pre-sensitization, week 0. Treatment given: therapeutic diphenylcyclopropenone sensitization with weekly scalp DPC. TCRdb fed the RACE reads into MiXCR, producing one record per CDR3 protein. The table shows 35,000 to 50,000 distinct CDR3 sequences, with roughly 10% occurring only once. Here the sequenced sample was whole blood, taken in connection with sensitization to the hapten diphenylcyclopropenone (DPC). The receptor source for this set is a man aged 25 to 45 with alopecia areata. Some clones in this sample may be carry-over from other donors' samples.

The chain combines TRBV6-1 with TRBJ1-3; no definite D call. V was clipped by 9 bases and J by 0 bases, with 15 bases between them. The germline V gene has CDR1 MNHNS and CDR2 SASEGT. This CDR3 region has 15 residues. CDR3 sequence reads: CASGGRPNSGNTIYF. As DNA, the CDR3 is TGTGCCAGTGGCGGCCGACCGAACTCTGGAAACACCATATATTTT.

In this sample, this clonotype turned up many times. The V gene is TRBV2, the J gene TRBJ1-4; TRBD1 agrees at 8 bases. The V segment lost 6 bases and the J segment 0 bases; nucleotides outside the gene matches: 6. CDR1 is SNHLY and CDR2 is FYNNEI in the germline V gene. The CDR3 sequence is 16 residues long. The CDR3 sequence is CASRGDRQPTNEKLFF. The CDR3 DNA reads as TGTGCCAGCAGGGGGGACAGGCAGCCAACTAATGAAAAACTGTTTTTT.

This clonotype was picked up a small number of times. The rearrangement joins TRBV29-1 to TRBJ1-1, with 9 positions matching TRBD1. The germline V gene encodes CDR1 SQVTM and CDR2 ANQGSEA. The CDR3 loop spans 13 amino acids. With V trimmed by 7 bases and J by 4 bases, 7 bases remained unmatched. The CDR3 spells CSATMTGGTEAFF. The CDR3 DNA is TGCAGCGCGACCATGACAGGGGGCACTGAAGCTTTCTTT.

This clonotype has ten or more counts. The V gene is TRBV20-1, the J gene TRBJ2-3; 8 nucleotides match TRBD2. The CDR3 has 15 amino acids. V gave up 4 bases and J gave up 4 bases; unmatched junction bases: 10. The germline V gene has CDR1 DFQATT and CDR2 SNEGSKA (reference sequence). The CDR3: CSAMVAGRVADTQYF. The CDR3 nucleotides read TGCAGTGCTATGGTAGCGGGAAGGGTTGCAGATACGCAGTATTTT.

In this sample, this clonotype turned up many times. This chain uses TRBV10-3 with TRBJ2-1; D unresolved. CDR1 and CDR2 from the germline V gene are ENHRY and SYGVKD. V gave up 0 bases and J gave up 8 bases, with 8 bases separating them. The CDR3 runs to 13 residues. CDR3 coding DNA: TGTGCCATCAGTGAGTCTGCAACATATGAGCAGTTCTTC. It codes for CAISESATYEQFF.

The rearrangement joins TRBV6-2 or TRBV6-3 to TRBJ2-5, with 7 positions matching TRBD1. The CDR3 spans 14 residues. Trimming at V came to 6 bases and at J to 1 base, leaving 5 bases not matched to a gene. CDR1 MNHEY and CDR2 SVGEGT come from the germline V gene. In DNA, the CDR3 is TGTGCCAGCAGACCACAGGGGATCCAAGAGACCCAGTACTTC. The encoded protein is CASRPQGIQETQYF.

CDR3 coding DNA: TGTGCCAGCAGTCCCCAAATACTCCCCCAGCATTTT. Its protein is CASSPQILPQHF. The J gene is TRBJ1-5, the V gene TRBV28; no clear D gene. The V and J ends lost 5 bases and 10 bases respectively, with 12 bases between them. The CDR3 runs to 12 residues. Looked up from germline, CDR1 is MDHEN and CDR2 is SYDVKM.

The V gene is TRBV7-3, the J gene TRBJ2-2, with a possible D match to TRBD2 (6 bases). Germline-derived CDR1 and CDR2 are SGHTA and FQGTGA. V was shortened by 5 bases and J by 4 bases, with 20 bases between the two germline ends. The CDR3 sequence is 17 residues long. The CDR3 sequence: CASSQPELAGGTGELFF. Written as DNA, the CDR3 is TGTGCCAGCAGCCAGCCCGAACTAGCCGGTGGCACCGGGGAGCTGTTTTTT.

The sample holds a few counts of this clonotype. The chain combines TRBV12-3 or TRBV12-4 with TRBJ2-5; TRBD2 matches at 8 bases. The length of the CDR3 is 15 residues. The ends lost 6 bases at V and 4 bases at J; junction bases unmatched: 10. CDR3 in amino acids: CASSTGLVDLETQYF. Here the CDR3 DNA reads TGTGCCAGCAGCACGGGACTAGTGGACTTAGAGACCCAGTACTTC.

This clonotype was picked up many times. The V gene is TRBV6-5, the J gene TRBJ1-1; D call uncertain. The V and J ends lost 6 bases and 0 bases respectively, with 17 bases between them. The CDR3 spans 16 residues. The germline V gene has CDR1 MNHEY and CDR2 SVGAGI. The DNA of the CDR3 is TGTGCCAGCAGCCGACCACCACAGTTCATGAACACTGAAGCTTTCTTT. This codes for CASSRPPQFMNTEAFF.